The 18 T cell receptor beta chains presented below share a single source sample, sequenced in a study of T-cell reconstitution after alpha-beta-depleted transplantation in children. A library of TCRbeta sequences, prepared with unique molecular identifiers, was generated. TCRdb redid the calling of the PCR reads with MiXCR, one entry per CDR3 protein. The sample lists hundreds of thousands of distinct CDR3 sequences, around 16% seen once, with 0.85% to 1.3% in the top ten. Sequences were derived from PBMCs from the stem cell graft donor, sampled from the stem cell graft. The receptors stem from a human donor who donated a stem cell graft to a child with acute myeloid leukemia.

This clonotype was found many times. The chain employs TRBV6-1 and TRBJ1-1; D gene ambiguous. The CDR3 runs 15 residues. V gave up 6 bases and J gave up 2 bases, with 16 bases separating them. In germline, CDR1 is MNHNS, CDR2 SASEGT. CDR3 in DNA: TGTGCCAGCAGGGAGGAGGTCGTCAGAAACACTGAAGCTTTCTTT. It translates to CASREEVVRNTEAFF.

The chain has TRBV7-9 and TRBJ1-2; D remains ambiguous. V lost 8 bases to trimming and J lost 6 bases, with 13 bases between them. There are 12 residues in the CDR3. Germline assignment: CDR1 SEHNR and CDR2 FQNEAQ (reference sequence). The CDR3 is CASSPATNGYTF. The CDR3 DNA follows: TGTGCCAGCTCCCCGGCTACCAATGGCTACACCTTC.

This clonotype was observed many times. The chain links TRBV5-1 to TRBJ2-1; TRBD2 agrees at 10 bases. V was pared by 4 bases and J by 9 bases, with 7 bases of the junction left unmatched. This CDR3 is 14 amino acids long. The germline CDR1 and CDR2 sequences are SGHRS and YFSETQ. The DNA of the CDR3 is TGCGCCAGCAGCCCCGGACTAGCGGCTATTGAGCAGTTCTTC. Its protein product is CASSPGLAAIEQFF.

In its sample, this clonotype was seen many times. V is TRBV20-1 and J is TRBJ2-1; TRBD1 matches 7 bases. This CDR3 contains 14 residues. Looked up from germline, CDR1 is DFQATT and CDR2 is SNEGSKA (reference sequence). V shed 6 bases, J shed 7 bases, and the junction held 12 bases outside the gene matches. The CDR3 DNA reads TGCAGTGCCCGGACAGGAAAGGGGTCGAATGAGCAGTTCTTC. Protein sequence: CSARTGKGSNEQFF.

Ten or more counts support this clonotype. This chain links TRBV7-2 with TRBJ2-3; 7 bases line up with TRBD2. The CDR3 consists of 15 residues. J was trimmed by 2 bases and V by 4 bases; bases with no gene match: 6. Per the germline V gene, CDR1 is SGHTA and CDR2 is FQGNSA. The CDR3 sequence is CASSSAGTTTDTQYF. For the CDR3, the DNA is TGTGCCAGCAGCTCCGCCGGGACTACCACAGATACGCAGTATTTT.

There are a few counts of this clonotype. The chain couples TRBV29-1 to TRBJ1-1; D gene unclear. Germline CDR1 is SQVTM and CDR2 is ANQGSEA. Trimming took 4 bases from V and 4 from J, leaving 19 bases between them. The CDR3 loop spans 15 amino acids. Here the CDR3 reads CSVAPQFVRVTEAFF. The CDR3 nucleotides are TGCAGCGTTGCCCCCCAATTTGTCCGGGTCACTGAAGCTTTCTTT.

This clonotype was picked up a small number of times. This sequence joins TRBV4-3 and TRBJ2-7; no firm D call. The CDR3 loop spans 15 amino acids. CDR1 and CDR2 from the germline V gene are LGHNA and YSLEER. The V gene lost 0 bases and the J gene lost 6 bases, with 15 bases spanning the gap. CDR3 sequence (DNA): TGCGCCAGCAGCCAAGATTCAACAGAGGCTGGCGAGCAGTACTTC. Translation gives CASSQDSTEAGEQYF.

The rearrangement links TRBV20-1 to TRBJ2-7; tentatively, D is TRBD1 or TRBD2 (6 bases each). Germline lookup yields CDR1 DFQATT and CDR2 SNEGSKA (reference sequence). The CDR3 is made up of 13 amino acids. V lost 3 bases and J lost 4, with 13 bases in between. As DNA, the CDR3 is TGCAGTGCTAGGCCCCAGGGGAGGTACGAGCAGTACTTC. Translating gives CSARPQGRYEQYF.

This clonotype was counted many times. The chain has TRBV11-1 and TRBJ2-3, with D tentatively TRBD1 (6 bases). Germline CDR1 reads SGHAT; CDR2 reads FQDESV (reference sequence). The CDR3 covers 19 residues. V lost 5 bases to trimming and J lost 2 bases, with 26 bases between them. In DNA, the CDR3 is TGTGCCAGCAGCCCGTCAGTCCCTGTGGACAGAAGGCCCACAGATACGCAGTATTTT. Encoded protein: CASSPSVPVDRRPTDTQYF.

This clonotype showed up just a few times. This chain joins TRBV12-3 or TRBV12-4 and TRBJ1-1, with 7 bases fitting TRBD1. This CDR3 is 15 amino acids long. The junction had 7 bases not matched to a gene; V was cut back by 3 bases and J by 3 bases. The CDR3 loop is CASSFLAGGDTEAFF. For the CDR3, the DNA is TGTGCCAGCAGTTTCCTGGCAGGGGGGGACACTGAAGCTTTCTTT.

In this sample, this clonotype turned up many times. The chain uses TRBV6-5 and TRBJ2-3; D is possibly TRBD2 (6 bases). The germline V gene encodes CDR1 MNHEY and CDR2 SVGAGI. Between the trimmed V and J ends, which lost 6 bases and 2 bases, there was a span of 9 bases. CDR3 size: 13 residues. In DNA, the CDR3 is TGTGCCAGCAGGGGCGGGGACACAGATACGCAGTATTTT. This encodes CASRGGDTDTQYF.

This clonotype appeared many times. The chain combines TRBV20-1 with TRBJ2-1; D remains ambiguous. V gave up 0 bases and J gave up 4 bases, with 10 bases separating them. Germline V lookup: CDR1 DFQATT, CDR2 SNEGSKA (reference sequence). The CDR3 has 14 amino acids. The CDR3 DNA is TGCAGTGCTAGAGACAGAAACTATTACAATGAGCAGTTCTTC. Its translation is CSARDRNYYNEQFF.

V usage is TRBV7-2 and J usage is TRBJ2-3; D call uncertain. This CDR3 has 15 residues. Germline CDR1 SGHTA, CDR2 FQGNSA. V was clipped by 2 bases and J by 1 base, with 10 bases between them. CDR3 in DNA: TGTGCCAGCAGCTTAAGGGCAGCCCGCACAGATACGCAGTATTTT. This translates into CASSLRAARTDTQYF.

This clonotype was counted a single time. The chain couples TRBV25-1 to TRBJ1-1, with 7 bases aligning to TRBD1. The ends lost 8 bases at V and 3 bases at J; junction bases unmatched: 9. The CDR3 consists of 14 residues. The V gene's germline CDR1 is MGHDK and CDR2 SYGVNS. CDR3: CASLIQGRYTEAFF. DNA of the CDR3: TGTGCCAGCCTCATACAGGGGAGGTACACTGAAGCTTTCTTT.

This clonotype was counted a few times. This chain uses TRBV12-3 or TRBV12-4 with TRBJ1-2, with 7 bases fitting TRBD1. The CDR3 totals 14 residues. Trimming cost V 4 bases and J 2 bases; bases outside gene matches: 4. For the CDR3, the DNA is TGTGCCAGCAGTTGGACAGGAGTGAACTATGGCTACACCTTC. As protein: CASSWTGVNYGYTF.

Of note for this clonotype: The conserved closing phenylalanine or tryptophan is absent in this CDR3, likely reflecting a read error. The chain joins TRBV10-3 to TRBJ1-1; unclear D gene. The CDR3 contains 14 residues. Trimming removed 8 bases from V and 1 base from J, with 14 bases in between. Per germline, CDR1 ENHRY and CDR2 SYGVKD. The CDR3 spells CAICNPSANTEAFY. The CDR3 DNA reads TGTGCCATCTGCAATCCGTCCGCGAACACTGAAGCTTTCTAT.

A few counts support this clonotype. The chain carries TRBV18 and TRBJ2-1, with 12 nucleotides matching TRBD2. Germline trimming cut 6 bases from V and 8 bases from J; bases unmatched to any gene: 8. CDR1 is KGHSH and CDR2 is LQKENI in the germline V gene. The CDR3 sequence is 15 residues long. In DNA form, the CDR3 reads TGTGCCAGCTCCCTACTAGCGGGGGGAGCCGATGAGCAGTTCTTC. Its protein is CASSLLAGGADEQFF.

The V call is TRBV3-1, the J call TRBJ2-1, with 9 bases fitting TRBD2. The CDR3 has 17 amino acids. J was trimmed by 7 bases and V by 4 bases; bases with no gene match: 14. CDR1 is LGHDT, CDR2 YNNKEL, per germline (reference sequence). For the CDR3, the DNA is TGTGCCAGCAGCCCTCCCTGGTCTAGCGGGGTATCAAATGAGCAGTTCTTC. It yields the protein CASSPPWSSGVSNEQFF.